The 27 T cell receptor beta chains listed next were all sequenced from one sample in a study of vaccination effects on CD4 cells after COVID-19. Before sequencing took place, the ViraFEST assay used viral peptide pools to expand antigen-specific CD4+ T cells. Isolating CD4+ T cells followed 9 to 11 days of culture. Each vaccine recipient was nucleocapsid antibody negative and had no prior SARS-CoV-2 infection. Sequencing used immunoSEQ multiplex PCR; TCRdb keeps in-frame clones, though not all of them. The table has under 45,000 clones, around 77% seen once; the top ten hold about 3.1%. What these receptors recognize is not known. The material was CD4+ T cells from PBMCs cultured with HCoV-NL63 spike peptides, obtained before COVID-19 vaccination. The receptors originated from a human donor who received a COVID-19 vaccine.

The gene calls are TRBV15 and TRBJ1-1; D is perhaps TRBD1 (5 bases). The germline V and J ends were trimmed by 0 bases and 7 bases, with 18 bases remaining between them. Per the germline V gene, CDR1 is LNHNV and CDR2 is YYDKDF (reference sequence). CDR3 length equals 16 residues. CDR3 coding DNA: TGTGCCACCAGCAGAGACCCCCTTGGGACGTCTTATGAAGCTTTCTTT. Encoded protein: CATSRDPLGTSYEAFF.

This clone was found once. The chain is built from TRBV5-1 and TRBJ2-1; the match to TRBD1 covers 7 bases. The CDR3 is 16 residues long. J was trimmed by 2 bases and V by 3 bases; bases with no gene match: 8. The germline V gene has CDR1 SGHRS and CDR2 YFSETQ. CDR3 in DNA: TGCGCCAGCAGCTCTAACAGGGGCCTTACCTACAATGAGCAGTTCTTC. It translates to CASSSNRGLTYNEQFF.

This clone was observed once. The chain recombines TRBV20-1 with TRBJ1-2; D remains unclear. Trimming took 3 bases from V and 8 from J, leaving 13 bases between them. Germline loops: CDR1 DFQATT, CDR2 SNEGSKA (reference sequence). This CDR3 is 12 amino acids long. The CDR3 coding sequence is TGCAGTGCTAGTTCGGGAGGTTCCGGCTACACCTTC. It is translated as CSASSGGSGYTF.

This clone has a single count. The chain couples TRBV9 to TRBJ1-1; TRBD1 agrees at 9 bases. Looked up from germline, CDR1 is SGDLS and CDR2 is YYNGEE. The CDR3 runs to 17 residues. With V trimmed by 0 bases and J by 1 base, 7 bases remained unmatched. CDR3 in DNA: TGTGCCAGCAGCGTAGGAGTCTTGGACAGGGGGAACACTGAAGCTTTCTTT. This encodes CASSVGVLDRGNTEAFF.

The V and J genes are TRBV5-1 and TRBJ1-3; possible D gene TRBD1, 5 bases. Germline V gene data show CDR1 as SGHRS and CDR2 as YFSETQ. With 4 bases removed from V and 8 bases from J, the gap between germline ends came to 16 bases. The CDR3 has 14 amino acids. The CDR3 loop is CASSLGALGDTIYF. The CDR3 DNA reads as TGCGCCAGCAGCCTTGGGGCACTCGGGGACACCATATATTTT.

The CDR3 spells CASSSPARGRIYGYTF. The CDR3 DNA reads TGTGCCAGCAGTTCCCCCGCCAGGGGGCGAATATATGGCTACACCTTC. V and J are TRBV6-5 and TRBJ1-2; 8 positions agree with TRBD1. Looked up from germline, CDR1 is MNHEY and CDR2 is SVGAGI. J lost 5 bases, V lost 4 bases, and 12 bases had no gene match. The CDR3 has 16 residues.

This chain links TRBV15 with TRBJ1-4; possible D gene TRBD1, 6 bases. This CDR3 spans 13 amino acids. V shed 3 bases and J shed 8 bases, with 10 bases lying between them. CDR1 and CDR2 from the germline V gene are LNHNV and YYDKDF (reference sequence). The CDR3 DNA reads TGTGCCACCAGCAGGGACAGAGTCGAAAAACTGTTTTTT. Translation: CATSRDRVEKLFF.

The genes are TRBV30 and TRBJ2-1; 10 nucleotides agree with TRBD1. Germline values: CDR1 GTSNPN, CDR2 SVGIG (reference sequence). This CDR3 region has 14 residues. The V and J ends lost 8 bases and 6 bases, in that order; junction bases with no gene match: 10. For the CDR3, the DNA is TGTGCCGGGAACGGACAGGGGGTAGGCAATGAGCAGTTCTTC. This codes for CAGNGQGVGNEQFF.

The genes are TRBV29-1 and TRBJ2-5; D is unclear. With 1 base removed from V and 5 bases from J, the gap between germline ends came to 11 bases. Per germline, CDR1 SQVTM and CDR2 ANQGSEA. The CDR3 runs to 13 residues. CDR3 DNA: TGCAGCGTTGAAGCCAGGCGCCGGGAGACCCAGTACTTC. Amino acid sequence: CSVEARRRETQYF.

This clone has a single count. The chain recombines TRBV7-2 with TRBJ2-5; 8 nucleotides line up with TRBD1. The CDR3 consists of 14 residues. V gave up 4 bases and J gave up 4 bases; unmatched junction bases: 5. The V gene's germline CDR1 is SGHTA and CDR2 FQGNSA. The CDR3 region has the DNA TGTGCCAGCAGCTCGAGCACAGGGGGAGAGACCCAGTACTTC. Translating it yields CASSSSTGGETQYF.

This chain connects TRBV12-3 or TRBV12-4 to TRBJ2-3; 11 nucleotides align to TRBD2. J lost 11 bases, V lost 3 bases, and 1 base had no gene match. This CDR3 comprises 12 residues. CDR3 coding DNA: TGTGCCAGCAGTTTCGGACTAGCGGGGCAGTATTTT. It encodes CASSFGLAGQYF.

The V gene is TRBV6-6, the J gene TRBJ1-5; TRBD1 is a possible D gene (5 bases). Trimming removed 5 bases from V and 3 bases from J, with 20 bases in between. The CDR3 extends over 17 amino acids. Germline-derived CDR1 and CDR2 are MNHNY and SVGAGI (reference sequence). Here the CDR3 reads CASSLNAPGRVNQPQHF. The DNA of the CDR3 is TGTGCCAGCAGTCTTAATGCTCCGGGACGGGTCAATCAGCCCCAGCATTTT.

V and J are TRBV14 and TRBJ1-1; the match to TRBD1 covers 8 bases. V lost 3 bases to trimming and J lost 5 bases; unmatched junction nucleotides: 5. The germline CDR1 and CDR2 sequences are SGHDN and FVKESK. CDR3 length: 14 residues. CDR3 bases: TGTGCCAGCAGCCAGCAGGGGGCATGGACTGAAGCTTTCTTT. This encodes CASSQQGAWTEAFF.

The chain couples TRBV20-1 to TRBJ2-7; 7 bases fit TRBD1. CDR1 and CDR2 (germline): DFQATT, SNEGSKA (reference sequence). The CDR3 spans 11 residues. The CDR3 loop reads CSALRQGEQYV. CDR3 bases: TGCAGCGCACTACGACAGGGCGAGCAGTACGTC.

This clone has just one count. This chain connects TRBV5-6 to TRBJ1-2; 8 bases map to TRBD1. The CDR3 is 15 amino acids. The germline gives CDR1 SGHDT, CDR2 YYEEEE. With V trimmed by 0 bases and J by 4 bases, 5 bases remained unmatched. The CDR3 DNA is TGTGCCAGCAGCTTGGTCCAGGGGGCTTTCTATGGCTACACCTTC. Its translation is CASSLVQGAFYGYTF.

J is TRBJ1-5 and V is TRBV6-6; D gene uncertain. CDR1 MNHNY and CDR2 SVGAGI come from the germline V gene (reference sequence). V lost 2 bases and J 4 bases, leaving 9 bases between the germline ends. The CDR3 runs 14 residues. In nucleotides, the CDR3 is TGTGCCAGCAGTTACCTTCAGATGAATCAGCCCCAGCATTTT. Translation gives CASSYLQMNQPQHF.

J is TRBJ2-3 and V is TRBV18, with D perhaps being TRBD1 or TRBD2 (7 bases each). CDR3 length: 15 amino acids. Looked up from germline, CDR1 is KGHSH and CDR2 is LQKENI. V shed 3 bases and J shed 2 bases, with 12 bases lying between them. The CDR3 sequence: CASSPQGGLTDTQYF. In DNA, the CDR3 is TGTGCCAGCTCACCCCAGGGGGGGCTCACAGATACGCAGTATTTT.

The chain couples TRBV6-5 to TRBJ1-5; 9 bases map to TRBD1. This CDR3 spans 13 amino acids. Losses at the gene ends were 9 bases for V and 5 bases for J; bases not matched to a gene: 5. Germline loops: CDR1 MNHEY, CDR2 SVGAGI. CDR3 protein: CARLQGAYQPQHF. The CDR3 DNA reads as TGTGCCAGACTACAGGGGGCGTATCAGCCCCAGCATTTT.

This rearrangement joins TRBV7-6 to TRBJ2-7; 9 bases agree with TRBD1. The CDR3 runs to 17 residues. The germline V gene encodes CDR1 SGHVS and CDR2 FNYEAQ. Trimming at V came to 1 base and at J to 6 bases, leaving 13 bases not matched to a gene. CDR3 sequence reads: CASSLGPLGQGFSEQYV. The CDR3, as DNA: TGTGCCAGCAGCTTAGGACCGTTAGGACAGGGGTTCTCCGAGCAGTACGTC.

The rearrangement joins TRBV19 to TRBJ2-2, with no clear D. CDR3 length: 15 residues. Germline loops: CDR1 LNHDA, CDR2 SQIVND (reference sequence). V was cut by 0 bases and J by 3 bases, with 8 bases left in between. The CDR3 sequence: CASSIEGWDTGELFF. In nucleotides, the CDR3 is TGTGCCAGTAGTATAGAGGGGTGGGACACCGGGGAGCTGTTTTTT. Full variable domain (rest looked up from reference TRBV19 and TRBJ2-2): DGGITQSPKYLFRKEGQNVTLSCEQNLNHDAMYWYRQDPGQGLRLIYYSQIVNDFQKGDIAEGYSVSREKKESFPLTVTSAQKNPTAFYLCASSIEGWDTGELFFGEGSRLTVL.

The J gene is TRBJ2-6, the V gene TRBV30; tentative D call: TRBD2 (6 bases). Deletions cut 0 bases from V and 1 base from J, with 16 bases between. The CDR3 totals 18 residues. The germline V gene has CDR1 GTSNPN and CDR2 SVGIG (reference sequence). As DNA, the CDR3 is TGTGCCTGGAGTGTTCCGGGGGTAGGGCCTTCTGGGGCCAACGTCCTGACTTTC. Translation gives CAWSVPGVGPSGANVLTF.

This clone was counted a single time. V is TRBV5-4 and J is TRBJ2-3; D gene ambiguous. This CDR3 has 14 amino acids. The V end was cut by 6 bases, the J end by 6 bases, with 17 bases between. CDR1 is SGHNT, CDR2 YYREEE, per germline (reference sequence). CDR3 sequence (DNA): TGTGCCAGCACCCTCCAGGAGTGGCGCGATACGCAGTATTTT. This sequence encodes CASTLQEWRDTQYF. The complete variable domain, with remaining parts taken from reference TRBV5-4 and TRBJ2-3, reads ETGVTQSPTHLIKTRGQQVTLRCSSQSGHNTVSWYQQALGQGPQFIFQYYREEENGRGNFPPRFSGLQFPNYSSELNVNALELDDSALYLCASTLQEWRDTQYFGPGTRLTVL.

This clone was seen a handful of times. The rearrangement links TRBV18 to TRBJ2-1; tentatively, D is TRBD1 (5 bases). Between the trimmed V and J ends, which lost 4 bases and 9 bases, there was a span of 13 bases. CDR1 is KGHSH and CDR2 is LQKENI in the germline V gene. The CDR3 sequence is 13 residues long. The chain's CDR3 is CASSRGLQAEQFF. The CDR3 DNA follows: TGTGCCAGCTCACGGGGCTTACAGGCTGAGCAGTTCTTC. Looking up the rest from reference TRBV18 and TRBJ2-1 gives the full variable domain: NAGVMQNPRHLVRRRGQEARLRCSPMKGHSHVYWYRQLPEEGLKFMVYLQKENIIDESGMPKERFSAEFPKEGPSILRIQQVVRGDSAAYFCASSRGLQAEQFFGPGTRLTVL.

The chain has TRBV9 and TRBJ2-7, with D possibly being TRBD1 or TRBD2 (5 bases each). The CDR3 extends over 13 amino acids. V dropped 4 bases and J dropped 7 bases, with 15 bases sitting between them. Germline V gives CDR1 SGDLS, CDR2 YYNGEE. CDR3 residues: CASSLEARGEQYV. CDR3 DNA: TGTGCCAGCAGCCTAGAAGCGAGGGGAGAGCAGTACGTC.

This clone was observed a single time. The CDR3 is CASSPGSDSNEQFF. The CDR3 DNA follows: TGTGCCAGCAGCCCGGGATCTGACTCCAATGAGCAGTTCTTC. This chain uses TRBV7-2 with TRBJ2-1; the D gene is possibly TRBD2 (5 bases). Germline V gene data show CDR1 as SGHTA and CDR2 as FQGNSA. Trimming took off 5 bases at V and 6 bases at J, with 14 bases between the two ends. The CDR3 consists of 14 residues.

The chain combines TRBV7-2 with TRBJ1-3; a possible D gene is TRBD1 (6 bases). Germline CDR1 is SGHTA and CDR2 is FQGNSA. The CDR3 loop spans 16 amino acids. V was clipped by 1 base and J by 0 bases, with 10 bases between them. Here the CDR3 reads CASSLDRTVSGNTIYF. The CDR3 DNA reads as TGTGCCAGCAGCTTAGACCGGACAGTCTCTGGAAACACCATATATTTT.

The J gene is TRBJ2-2, the V gene TRBV5-1; TRBD2 matches at 10 bases. The CDR3 length is 16 residues. The V gene end was trimmed by 0 bases and the J gene end by 3 bases; junction bases not matched to a gene: 2. Germline V gene lookup returns CDR1 SGHRS and CDR2 YFSETQ. CDR3: CASSLVAGGYTGELFF. The CDR3 nucleotides read TGCGCCAGCAGCTTGGTAGCGGGGGGATACACCGGGGAGCTGTTTTTT. Variable domain in full (rest from reference TRBV5-1 and TRBJ2-2): KAGVTQTPRYLIKTRGQQVTLSCSPISGHRSVSWYQQTPGQGLQFLFEYFSETQRNKGNFPGRFSGRQFSNSRSEMNVSTLELGDSALYLCASSLVAGGYTGELFFGEGSRLTVL.